This T cell receptor (beta chain) emerged from a study of blood T cell repertoires in COVID-19. Study-wide context: There were acute and convalescent COVID-19 samples, and they came from the United States, Italy and Spain. The analysed material was cDNA or gDNA that came from T cells, B-cell-depleted T cells, or PBMCs.

This clone has only a few counts. In the original workflow: Nucleated cell counts were estimated from reference gene primer amplification. Here immunoSEQ multiplex PCR was the method, and the copy in TCRdb shows in-frame clones only, minus some. That table is the source of V, J and clone size, and D and trimming were worked out from the DNA. The table records about 410,000 clones, approximately 90% of them present only once. Trimming stripped 6 bases from V and 2 bases from J, with 13 bases between. There are 15 residues in the CDR3. Germline assignment: CDR1 MNHEY and CDR2 SMNVEV (reference sequence).

The chain joins TRBV27 to TRBJ2-2; D perhaps matches TRBD1 (6 bases). Source material: peripheral blood. The TCR sequence derives from a woman aged 25-40 years with active or convalescent COVID-19. The CDR3 DNA reads as TGTGCCAGCAGGTGGGGGACAAGAAACACCGGGGAGCTGTTTTTT. Its protein is CASRWGTRNTGELFF.